This section outlines one T cell receptor beta chain sequence together with its context. The protocol was immunoSEQ multiplex PCR, while the TCRdb copy is restricted to in-frame clones and leaves out a portion. The repertoire holds 540,000 or so clones, with around 82% as singletons. The data were taken from a study of shared T cell receptors in the human thymus. The V end was cut by 0 bases, the J end by 2 bases, with 13 bases between. The germline V gene has CDR1 MRHNA and CDR2 SNTAGT. This CDR3 is 17 amino acids long. These data are also associated with another study on human thymus T cells. That report notes: Thymic samples were excised during corrective heart operations. Related research examined unrelated individuals and reported that their thymic repertoires overlapped highly.

This TCR came from a boy under three years old with a congenital heart defect. Sample: thymocytes. V and J are TRBV6-4 and TRBJ2-2; maybe TRBD2 (6 bases). The CDR3 loop reads CASSDSFSGPNTGELFF. CDR3 DNA sequence: TGTGCCAGCAGTGACTCGTTTAGCGGACCCAACACCGGGGAGCTGTTTTTT.